This T cell receptor beta chain emerged from a study of T cell responses to AZD1222 COVID-19 vaccine. Study-level findings and limits: White British people made up most donors, females outnumbered males, and clonal diversity was possibly underestimated.

Sequenced by immunoSEQ multiplex PCR; TCRdb stores in-frame clones only, minus some. There are about 110,000 clones in the sample; about 85% occur only once, and roughly 3.2% lies in the top ten. Regarding this clone: The antigen is undetermined.

The CDR3 has 16 amino acids. V was clipped by 6 bases and J by 5 bases, with 23 bases between them. CDR1 and CDR2 from the germline V gene are MDHEN and SYDVKM. The starting material was peripheral blood, obtained on day 0 of AZD1222 vaccination. The TCR was taken from an adult in good health. The chain employs TRBV28 and TRBJ2-7; no clear D gene. CDR3 sequence (DNA): TGTGCCAGCAGCTCCATGGCAGTGGCAGCCAGGCACGAGCAGTACTTC. Encoded protein: CASSSMAVAARHEQYF.